These 30 T cell receptor beta chains were sequenced from one sample in a study of response to subunit inactivated influenza vaccine. One entry per CDR3 protein results from TCRdb running MiXCR on the RT-PCR reads. The sample has about 650,000 distinct CDR3 sequences, 13% to 15% seen once. The starting material was PBMCs from blood, obtained around 14 days before vaccination. These receptors all stem from a middle-aged man who received an inactivated influenza vaccine.

J is TRBJ2-3 and V is TRBV20-1, with D perhaps matching TRBD2 (6 bases). V lost 6 bases and J lost 2, with 18 bases in between. The CDR3 covers 15 residues. Looked up from germline, CDR1 is DFQATT and CDR2 is SNEGSKA (reference sequence). CDR3: CSATKRGGNTDTQYF. Written as DNA, the CDR3 is TGCAGTGCCACGAAGAGAGGAGGGAACACAGATACGCAGTATTTT.

In its sample, this clonotype was seen many times. The chain combines TRBV12-3 or TRBV12-4 with TRBJ2-5; perhaps TRBD2 as D (6 bases). Trimming cost V 4 bases and J 5 bases, with 14 bases left between them. This CDR3 is 14 amino acids long. Here the CDR3 DNA reads TGTGCCAGCAGTTCCTTGGGGGGATACGAGACCCAGTACTTC. Amino acid sequence: CASSSLGGYETQYF.

This chain joins TRBV7-9 and TRBJ2-7; D is uncertain. CDR3 size: 13 residues. From germline, CDR1 is SEHNR and CDR2 FQNEAQ (reference sequence). V was shortened by 5 bases and J by 7 bases, with 15 bases between the two germline ends. The CDR3 sequence is CASSARTPREQYF. In DNA, the CDR3 is TGTGCCAGCAGCGCCCGGACCCCGAGGGAGCAGTACTTC.

The V gene is TRBV28, the J gene TRBJ2-7; TRBD2 aligns across 7 bases. CDR3 length: 13 residues. Looked up from germline, CDR1 is MDHEN and CDR2 is SYDVKM. V was clipped by 7 bases and J by 6 bases; unmatched bases: 9. CDR3: CASTRTSLAEQYF. DNA for the CDR3: TGTGCCAGCACCCGGACTAGTTTGGCCGAGCAGTACTTC.

This clonotype was found a few times. V usage is TRBV10-2 and J usage is TRBJ1-1; 8 positions agree with TRBD1. CDR1 is WSHSY and CDR2 is SAAADI in the germline V gene. V shed 8 bases, J shed 7 bases, and the junction held 15 bases outside the gene matches. The CDR3 contains 15 residues. CDR3 sequence (DNA): TGCGCCAGCTCACAGGGGGAAAAAGCGCGGGGTGAAGCTTTCTTT. Its protein product is CASSQGEKARGEAFF.

This clonotype was seen many times. This chain connects TRBV9 to TRBJ2-1; D possibly uses TRBD1 or TRBD2 (5 bases each). Germline assignment: CDR1 SGDLS and CDR2 YYNGEE. The CDR3 is 15 residues long. Trimming stripped 0 bases from V and 0 bases from J, with 7 bases between. The CDR3: CASSVDGGSYNEQFF. DNA for the CDR3: TGTGCCAGCAGCGTAGATGGGGGCTCCTACAATGAGCAGTTCTTC.

This clonotype occurred a few times. This CDR3 is CAITPEGAGSSPLHF. For the CDR3, the DNA is TGTGCCATCACCCCTGAAGGGGCGGGGAGCTCACCCCTCCACTTT. The V gene is TRBV10-3, the J gene TRBJ1-6; maybe TRBD1 (5 bases). The germline V gene encodes CDR1 ENHRY and CDR2 SYGVKD. V was cut by 7 bases and J by 10 bases, with 20 bases left in between. The CDR3 sequence is 15 residues long.

This clonotype has ten or more counts. This chain joins TRBV10-3 and TRBJ2-1; TRBD1 aligns across 7 bases. After removal of 2 bases from V and 10 bases from J, the junction contained 5 bases not matched to a gene. The CDR3 is 13 residues long. Germline V gene data show CDR1 as ENHRY and CDR2 as SYGVKD. CDR3 in DNA: TGTGCCATCAGTGAGCTCAGGGACAGAGAGCAGTTCTTC. This encodes CAISELRDREQFF.

Only a few counts were recorded for this clonotype. The chain uses TRBV5-1 and TRBJ2-1; 7 bases align to TRBD2. Per germline, CDR1 SGHRS and CDR2 YFSETQ. V lost 4 bases, J lost 10 bases, and 14 bases stayed unmatched. CDR3 length: 15 residues. The DNA of the CDR3 is TGCGCCAGCAGCCCAGTAGCAGCGGGGCAAGGGGAGCAGTTCTTC. Translation: CASSPVAAGQGEQFF.

This clonotype appeared a few times. The chain is built from TRBV7-2 and TRBJ2-1, with 7 bases matching TRBD2. This CDR3 has 15 amino acids. Germline V gene sequence: CDR1 SGHTA, CDR2 FQGNSA. V dropped 6 bases and J dropped 10; count of bases not matched to a gene: 15. CDR3 in amino acids: CASSQGAGAFGEQFF. The DNA for the CDR3 is TGTGCCAGCAGTCAAGGGGCGGGAGCTTTCGGGGAGCAGTTCTTC. Full variable domain (missing parts from reference TRBV7-2 and TRBJ2-1): GAGVSQSPSNKVTEKGKDVELRCDPISGHTALYWYRQSLGQGLEFLIYFQGNSAPDKSGLPSDRFSAERTGGSVSTLTIQRTQQEDSAVYLCASSQGAGAFGEQFFGPGTRLTVL.

The chain joins TRBV7-9 to TRBJ1-2; D not certain. This CDR3 spans 12 amino acids. The germline V and J ends were trimmed by 5 bases and 8 bases, with 12 bases remaining between them. In germline, CDR1 is SEHNR, CDR2 FQNEAQ (reference sequence). The chain's CDR3 is CASSPEHQGYTF. CDR3 nucleotides: TGTGCCAGCAGCCCCGAGCATCAGGGCTACACCTTC.

Ten or more counts support this clonotype. CDR3 region: CASTARGGTEAFF. The CDR3 DNA sequence: TGTGCCAGCACCGCAAGGGGCGGCACTGAAGCTTTCTTT. V and J are TRBV12-3 or TRBV12-4 and TRBJ1-1; maybe TRBD1 (5 bases). The CDR3 runs to 13 residues. Between the trimmed V and J ends, which lost 7 bases and 4 bases, there was a span of 13 bases.

V gene TRBV5-1 combines with J gene TRBJ2-5; 7 nucleotides align to TRBD1. V was clipped by 2 bases and J by 2 bases; unmatched bases: 9. The germline V gene encodes CDR1 SGHRS and CDR2 YFSETQ. This CDR3 spans 16 amino acids. The CDR3 DNA sequence: TGCGCCAGCAGCTTAGCCACAGGGGCGCGACAAGAGACCCAGTACTTC. Its protein product is CASSLATGARQETQYF.

This clonotype was recorded a few times. The CDR3 is CASSLTGGAGDTEAFF. CDR3 DNA sequence: TGCGCCAGCAGCTTGACAGGGGGCGCGGGTGACACTGAAGCTTTCTTT. The chain is built from TRBV5-1 and TRBJ1-1, with 9 positions matching TRBD1. Germline V gene data show CDR1 as SGHRS and CDR2 as YFSETQ. This CDR3 has 16 residues. Trimming at V came to 1 base and at J to 3 bases, leaving 7 bases not matched to a gene.

The V call is TRBV12-3 or TRBV12-4, the J call TRBJ2-5; D might be TRBD1 (6 bases). V was clipped by 5 bases and J by 3 bases, with 16 bases between them. This CDR3 spans 15 amino acids. CDR3 protein: CASSTRQEMKETQYF. CDR3 DNA sequence: TGTGCCAGCAGTACTAGACAGGAGATGAAAGAGACCCAGTACTTC.

The rearrangement uses TRBV7-2 and TRBJ2-1, with D possibly being TRBD1 or TRBD2 (5 bases each). The germline V and J ends were trimmed by 5 bases and 2 bases, with 13 bases remaining between them. Germline loops: CDR1 SGHTA, CDR2 FQGNSA. CDR3 size: 15 residues. DNA for the CDR3: TGTGCCAGCAGCACGGGACGGTTCCCCTACAATGAGCAGTTCTTC. Protein: CASSTGRFPYNEQFF.

This clonotype came up a few times. CDR3 protein: CASSREGGTGGGEQFF. CDR3 sequence (DNA): TGTGCCAGTAGTCGAGAGGGGGGGACAGGGGGAGGTGAGCAGTTCTTC. J is TRBJ2-1 and V is TRBV19; 11 bases are a match to TRBD1. With V trimmed by 5 bases and J by 9 bases, 12 bases remained unmatched. CDR1 and CDR2 from the germline V gene are LNHDA and SQIVND (reference sequence). The CDR3 loop spans 16 amino acids.

DNA of the CDR3: TGTGCCAGCAGCCCCATGGCTTCAAGGGCTACGGACGAGCAGTACTTC. Translation: CASSPMASRATDEQYF. The rearrangement links TRBV11-2 to TRBJ2-7; D call uncertain. V was clipped by 5 bases and J by 5 bases, with 22 bases between them. The CDR3 totals 16 residues. Germline V gives CDR1 SGHAT, CDR2 FQNNGV.

There are many counts of this clonotype. The chain employs TRBV7-9 and TRBJ2-7, with D uncertain. Trimming shortened V by 5 bases and J by 6 bases, and 14 bases separated the two germline ends. CDR3 length equals 13 residues. Germline CDR1 SEHNR, CDR2 FQNEAQ (reference sequence). The DNA of the CDR3 is TGTGCCAGCAGCCCTGGAATAGCAATCGAGCAGTACTTC. Translated, it gives CASSPGIAIEQYF. Together with reference TRBV7-9 and TRBJ2-7, the CDR3 gives the full variable domain: DTGVSQNPRHKITKRGQNVTFRCDPISEHNRLYWYRQTLGQGPEFLTYFQNEAQLEKSRLLSDRFSAERPKGSFSTLEIQRTEQGDSAMYLCASSPGIAIEQYFGPGTRLTVT.

In its sample, this clonotype was seen a few times. The chain links TRBV5-5 to TRBJ1-2; no firm D call. CDR1 is SGHKS and CDR2 is YYEKEE in the germline V gene (reference sequence). The germline V and J ends were trimmed by 0 bases and 0 bases, with 6 bases remaining between them. The CDR3 is 14 residues long. The CDR3 spells CASSLEGSNYGYTF. As DNA, the CDR3 is TGTGCCAGCAGCTTGGAAGGGTCTAACTATGGCTACACCTTC. Complete variable domain (other parts from reference TRBV5-5 and TRBJ1-2): DAGVTQSPTHLIKTRGQQVTLRCSPISGHKSVSWYQQVLGQGPQFIFQYYEKEERGRGNFPDRFSARQFPNYSSELNVNALLLGDSALYLCASSLEGSNYGYTFGSGTRLTVV.

At least ten counts were recorded for this clonotype. This CDR3 is CASSQGRGDLNTEAFF. CDR3 sequence (DNA): TGCGCCAGCAGCCAAGGCCGTGGGGACCTGAACACTGAAGCTTTCTTT. The J gene is TRBJ1-1, the V gene TRBV4-1; D may be TRBD1 (5 bases). The germline V gene has CDR1 MGHRA and CDR2 YSYEKL. This CDR3 region has 16 residues. Trimming cost V 1 base and J 0 bases, with 12 bases left between them.

This clonotype was counted many times. V usage is TRBV20-1 and J usage is TRBJ2-7; TRBD1 or TRBD2 may be the D gene (5 bases each). The germline V gene encodes CDR1 DFQATT and CDR2 SNEGSKA (reference sequence). Trimming left V 1 base short and J 3 bases short, with 16 bases between. The CDR3 has 15 amino acids. The CDR3: CSARVFGTGDYEQYF. CDR3 DNA sequence: TGCAGTGCTAGAGTATTCGGGACGGGTGACTACGAGCAGTACTTC.

This clonotype was detected a few times. The V call is TRBV10-3, the J call TRBJ2-1; TRBD1 matches at 7 bases. Germline V gene sequence: CDR1 ENHRY, CDR2 SYGVKD. This CDR3 comprises 15 residues. V was clipped by 9 bases and J by 6 bases; unmatched bases: 14. CDR3 region: CAIGPARAGGNEQFF. DNA for the CDR3: TGTGCCATTGGACCGGCCCGGGCAGGGGGCAATGAGCAGTTCTTC.

This clonotype was recorded at least ten times. The rearrangement uses TRBV7-6 and TRBJ2-7; possible D gene TRBD2, 6 bases. Per germline, CDR1 SGHVS and CDR2 FNYEAQ. The CDR3 has 12 amino acids. V lost 5 bases, J lost 7 bases, and 12 bases lay in between. The CDR3 DNA reads TGTGCCAGCAGCAAAAGGGCGGGAGAGCAGTACTTC. Translated: CASSKRAGEQYF.

This clonotype was detected many times. This chain connects TRBV12-3 or TRBV12-4 to TRBJ2-7; 7 bases line up with TRBD1. V trimming: 3 bases; J trimming: 4 bases; junction bases outside the gene matches: 9. This CDR3 has 15 amino acids. CDR3 coding DNA: TGTGCCAGCAGTTTCCGCCGGGACAGCCTTTACGAGCAGTACTTC. It encodes CASSFRRDSLYEQYF.

The table lists this clonotype with a few counts. The V call is TRBV7-3, the J call TRBJ2-1; maybe TRBD2 (6 bases). The CDR3 length is 15 residues. V was shortened by 5 bases and J by 3 bases, with 14 bases between the two germline ends. Germline V lookup: CDR1 SGHTA, CDR2 FQGTGA. The DNA for the CDR3 is TGTGCCAGCAGCCCTACAGCGGGCTTCTACAATGAGCAGTTCTTC. Protein product: CASSPTAGFYNEQFF.

This clonotype showed up just a few times. The CDR3 bases are TGCGCCAGCAGCCAAACCGGGACAGGGGGAGCGGTGGACATTCAGTACTTC. Amino acids: CASSQTGTGGAVDIQYF. The V and J genes are TRBV4-1 and TRBJ2-4; TRBD1 agrees at 11 bases. The germline CDR1 and CDR2 sequences are MGHRA and YSYEKL. V lost 2 bases to trimming and J lost 8 bases; unmatched junction nucleotides: 11. The CDR3 consists of 17 residues.

The chain has TRBV6-1 and TRBJ1-6; no clear D. The germline V gene has CDR1 MNHNS and CDR2 SASEGT. V was cut by 6 bases and J by 5 bases, with 14 bases left in between. This CDR3 is built from 15 residues. CDR3 region: CASRLKMGNNSPLHF. DNA of the CDR3: TGTGCCAGCAGACTGAAAATGGGGAATAATTCACCCCTCCACTTT.

This clonotype turned up a few times. The gene calls are TRBV18 and TRBJ1-6; 7 nucleotides line up with TRBD1. Germline-derived CDR1 and CDR2 are KGHSH and LQKENI. V was pared by 2 bases and J by 7 bases, with 11 bases of the junction left unmatched. The CDR3 totals 17 residues. CDR3 coding DNA: TGTGCCAGCTCACCATCCGCAGGGGGTCGGCGGAATTCACCCCTCCACTTT. Its translation: CASSPSAGGRRNSPLHF. Full variable domain (rest looked up from reference TRBV18 and TRBJ1-6): NAGVMQNPRHLVRRRGQEARLRCSPMKGHSHVYWYRQLPEEGLKFMVYLQKENIIDESGMPKERFSAEFPKEGPSILRIQQVVRGDSAAYFCASSPSAGGRRNSPLHFGNGTRLTVT.

This clonotype was counted a few times. The V call is TRBV6-1, the J call TRBJ2-1; 10 bases are a match to TRBD2. The CDR3 totals 14 residues. The V gene's germline CDR1 is MNHNS and CDR2 SASEGT. After removal of 9 bases from V and 10 bases from J, the junction contained 12 bases not matched to a gene. This CDR3 reads CASAITSGVGEQFF. CDR3 DNA: TGTGCCAGTGCCATCACTAGCGGGGTAGGGGAGCAGTTCTTC.